The 13 T cell receptor beta chains listed next were all sequenced from one sample in a study of T cells in localized non-small cell lung cancer. Profiled with immunoSEQ multiplex PCR; TCRdb holds only in-frame clones, not every one. The sample has under 50,000 clones; roughly nine tenths are singletons. The starting material was PBMCs, obtained before any cancer treatment. These receptors were taken from a man aged 35 to 69 with stage II lung adenocarcinoma.

The chain's CDR3 is CASSLEDSGANVLTF. The DNA of the CDR3 is TGTGCCAGCAGCTTAGAGGACTCTGGGGCCAACGTCCTGACTTTC. The gene calls are TRBV7-6 and TRBJ2-6; D call uncertain. Per the germline V gene, CDR1 is SGHVS and CDR2 is FNYEAQ. CDR3 size: 15 residues. Between the trimmed V and J ends, which lost 1 base and 0 bases, there was a span of 4 bases.

The chain uses TRBV5-1 and TRBJ2-2, with D maybe TRBD2 (5 bases). Trimming stripped 2 bases from V and 4 bases from J, with 15 bases between. The CDR3 extends over 16 amino acids. Germline CDR1 reads SGHRS; CDR2 reads YFSETQ. In DNA form, the CDR3 reads TGCGCCAGCAGCTTCGGACCGACTAAAGTCACCGGGGAGCTGTTTTTT. It encodes CASSFGPTKVTGELFF.

This chain uses TRBV28 with TRBJ2-3; no clear D gene. Germline values: CDR1 MDHEN, CDR2 SYDVKM. Trimming cost V 7 bases and J 0 bases, with 8 bases left between them. The CDR3 covers 13 residues. CDR3 region: CASKEESTDTQYF. The CDR3, as DNA: TGTGCCAGCAAAGAGGAAAGCACAGATACGCAGTATTTT.

Only a few counts were recorded for this clone. The chain recombines TRBV7-9 with TRBJ2-2; D not certain. The CDR3 has 14 residues. Trimming shortened V by 3 bases and J by 3 bases, and 8 bases separated the two germline ends. Germline V CDR1 and CDR2: SEHNR, FQNEAQ (reference sequence). CDR3: CASSFLGDTGELFF. The DNA for the CDR3 is TGTGCCAGCAGCTTCCTTGGGGACACCGGGGAGCTGTTTTTT.

This chain links TRBV7-6 with TRBJ1-1; no clear D gene. Germline V gives CDR1 SGHVS, CDR2 FNYEAQ. The CDR3 contains 13 residues. V shed 3 bases and J shed 1 base, with 6 bases lying between them. The CDR3 coding sequence is TGTGCCAGCAGCTTGACAACGAACACTGAAGCTTTCTTT. Translating gives CASSLTTNTEAFF.

Worth noting for this clone: Relative to the germline gene, one junction end is altered; a read error may explain this. The chain recombines TRBV7-2 with TRBJ2-5; D is uncertain. This CDR3 comprises 11 residues. The germline CDR1 and CDR2 sequences are SGHTA and FQGNSA. CDR3 residues: CASSLGHWVDF. The CDR3 DNA reads as TGTGCCAGCAGCTTAGGACATTGGGTGGACTTC.

The V gene is TRBV10-3, the J gene TRBJ2-7, with a tentative D call TRBD1 (6 bases). CDR1 ENHRY and CDR2 SYGVKD come from the germline V gene. Trimming shortened V by 0 bases and J by 3 bases, and 15 bases separated the two germline ends. This CDR3 spans 16 amino acids. The CDR3 DNA sequence: TGTGCCATCAGTGAGTCTCAAGGGGGATTGGGCTACGAGCAGTACTTC. It codes for CAISESQGGLGYEQYF.

The chain carries TRBV5-1 and TRBJ1-1; D ambiguous. Germline V gene sequence: CDR1 SGHRS, CDR2 YFSETQ. The CDR3 is 15 residues long. V lost 0 bases and J 3 bases, leaving 12 bases between the germline ends. The CDR3 loop reads CASSLEDGGDTEAFF. CDR3 nucleotides: TGCGCCAGCAGCTTGGAGGACGGTGGGGACACTGAAGCTTTCTTT.

This clone has more than one count but fewer than ten. This chain joins TRBV7-2 and TRBJ2-2; the D gene is possibly TRBD1 (6 bases). The germline V gene has CDR1 SGHTA and CDR2 FQGNSA. This CDR3 has 14 residues. Trimming left V 3 bases short and J 5 bases short, with 10 bases between. The CDR3 nucleotides are TGTGCCAGCAGCTTTGACAGGACAACCGGGGAGCTGTTTTTT. Residues: CASSFDRTTGELFF.

The chain couples TRBV6-6 to TRBJ2-4; possible D gene TRBD1, 5 bases. The CDR3 has 12 amino acids. CDR1 is MNHNY and CDR2 is SVGAGI in the germline V gene (reference sequence). V was cut by 6 bases and J by 9 bases, with 12 bases left in between. CDR3 DNA: TGTGCCAGCAGCAGGGTTGGCGGCATTCAGTACTTC. Its translation: CASSRVGGIQYF.

The rearrangement joins TRBV9 to TRBJ2-3, with 7 bases fitting TRBD2. Per germline, CDR1 SGDLS and CDR2 YYNGEE. This CDR3 spans 14 amino acids. The ends lost 3 bases at V and 5 bases at J; junction bases unmatched: 6. The CDR3 DNA follows: TGTGCCAGCAGCGCCTTAAGGACTAGAGATACGCAGTATTTT. Its protein product is CASSALRTRDTQYF.

CDR3 amino acids: CASSLGQGAGGTEAFF. In DNA, the CDR3 is TGTGCCAGCAGCCTGGGACAGGGGGCAGGAGGTACTGAAGCTTTCTTT. J is TRBJ1-1 and V is TRBV7-9; 12 bases match TRBD1. The CDR3 covers 16 residues. Trimming took 5 bases from V and 5 from J; bases not matched to a gene: 9. Per the germline V gene, CDR1 is SEHNR and CDR2 is FQNEAQ (reference sequence).

V is TRBV7-9 and J is TRBJ2-2; 8 bases are a match to TRBD1. CDR3 length: 16 residues. CDR1 and CDR2 from the germline V gene are SEHNR and FQNEAQ (reference sequence). J lost 0 bases, V lost 6 bases, and 6 bases had no gene match. The CDR3 DNA sequence: TGTGCCAGCAGAACCGGGACAGGAACGAACACCGGGGAGCTGTTTTTT. Encoded protein: CASRTGTGTNTGELFF.